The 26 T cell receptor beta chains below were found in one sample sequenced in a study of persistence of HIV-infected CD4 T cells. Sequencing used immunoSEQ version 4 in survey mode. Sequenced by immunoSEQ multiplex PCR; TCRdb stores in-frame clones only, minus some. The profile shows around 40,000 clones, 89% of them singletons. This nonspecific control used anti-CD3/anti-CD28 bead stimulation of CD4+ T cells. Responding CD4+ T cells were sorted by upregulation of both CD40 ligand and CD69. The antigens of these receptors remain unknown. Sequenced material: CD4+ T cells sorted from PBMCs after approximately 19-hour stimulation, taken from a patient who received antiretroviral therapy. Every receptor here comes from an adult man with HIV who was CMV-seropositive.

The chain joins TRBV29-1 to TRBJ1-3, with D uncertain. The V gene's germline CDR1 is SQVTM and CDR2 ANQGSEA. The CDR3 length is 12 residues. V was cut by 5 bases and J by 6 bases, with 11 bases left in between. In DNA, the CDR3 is TGCAGCGTTCATGATGGCGAAAACACCATATATTTT. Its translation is CSVHDGENTIYF.

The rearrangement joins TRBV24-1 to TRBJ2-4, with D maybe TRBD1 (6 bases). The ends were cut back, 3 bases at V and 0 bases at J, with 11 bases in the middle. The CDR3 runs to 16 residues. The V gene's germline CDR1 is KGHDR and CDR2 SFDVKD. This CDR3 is CATSDAGDLAKNIQYF. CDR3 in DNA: TGTGCCACCAGTGATGCAGGGGATCTAGCCAAAAACATTCAGTACTTC.

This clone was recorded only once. DNA for the CDR3: TGTGCCAGTAGTTCTCCTCCGGGATTTCGGAACACCGGGGAGCTGTTTTTT. The encoded protein is CASSSPPGFRNTGELFF. The V and J genes are TRBV19 and TRBJ2-2; D may be TRBD2 (5 bases). The CDR3 has 17 residues. V was cut by 5 bases and J by 1 base, with 17 bases left in between. Germline CDR1 is LNHDA and CDR2 is SQIVND (reference sequence).

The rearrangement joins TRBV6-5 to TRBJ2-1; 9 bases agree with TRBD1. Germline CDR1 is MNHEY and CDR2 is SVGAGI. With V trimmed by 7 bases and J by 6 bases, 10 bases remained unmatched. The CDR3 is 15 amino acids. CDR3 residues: CASITLGTGRNEQFF. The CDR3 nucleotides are TGTGCCAGCATTACCTTAGGGACAGGGCGCAATGAGCAGTTCTTC.

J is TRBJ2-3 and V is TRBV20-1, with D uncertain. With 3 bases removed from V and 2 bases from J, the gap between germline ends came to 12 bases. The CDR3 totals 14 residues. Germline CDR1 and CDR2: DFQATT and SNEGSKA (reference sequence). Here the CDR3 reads CSASAETDTDTQYF. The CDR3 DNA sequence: TGCAGTGCTAGTGCAGAGACCGACACAGATACGCAGTATTTT.

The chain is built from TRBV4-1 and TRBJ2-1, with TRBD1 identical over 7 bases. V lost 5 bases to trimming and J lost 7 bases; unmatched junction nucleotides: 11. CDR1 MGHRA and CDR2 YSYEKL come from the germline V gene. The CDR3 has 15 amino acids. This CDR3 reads CASSNTGTAANEQFF. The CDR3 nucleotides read TGCGCCAGCAGCAACACCGGGACAGCCGCGAATGAGCAGTTCTTC.

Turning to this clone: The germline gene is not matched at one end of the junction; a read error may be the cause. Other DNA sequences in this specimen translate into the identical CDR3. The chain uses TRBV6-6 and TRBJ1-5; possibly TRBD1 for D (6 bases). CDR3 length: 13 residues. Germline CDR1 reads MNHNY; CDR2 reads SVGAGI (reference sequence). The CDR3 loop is CASHQGRAQPQHF. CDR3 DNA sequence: TGCGCCAGCCACCAGGGGCGGGCTCAGCCCCAGCATTTT.

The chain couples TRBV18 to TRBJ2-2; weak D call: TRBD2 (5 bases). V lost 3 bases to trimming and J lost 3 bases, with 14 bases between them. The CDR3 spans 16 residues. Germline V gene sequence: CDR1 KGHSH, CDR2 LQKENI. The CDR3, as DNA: TGTGCCAGCTCACCGCCGGGGAAAGGAGACACCGGGGAGCTGTTTTTT. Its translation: CASSPPGKGDTGELFF.

In DNA, the CDR3 is TGCAGTGCTAGAGTCCCCCAGGGTCCGTTCTTC. Translated, it gives CSARVPQGPFF. The V call is TRBV20-1, the J call TRBJ2-1; D may be TRBD1 (5 bases). The CDR3 has 11 residues. Trimming stripped 1 base from V and 15 bases from J, with 13 bases between. Germline V gene data show CDR1 as DFQATT and CDR2 as SNEGSKA (reference sequence).

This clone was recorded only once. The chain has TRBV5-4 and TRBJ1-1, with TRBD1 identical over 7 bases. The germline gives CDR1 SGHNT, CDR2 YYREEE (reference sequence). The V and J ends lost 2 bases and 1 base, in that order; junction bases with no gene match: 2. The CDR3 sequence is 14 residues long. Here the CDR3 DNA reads TGTGCCAGCAGCTTCCGGACAGGGAACACTGAAGCTTTCTTT. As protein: CASSFRTGNTEAFF.

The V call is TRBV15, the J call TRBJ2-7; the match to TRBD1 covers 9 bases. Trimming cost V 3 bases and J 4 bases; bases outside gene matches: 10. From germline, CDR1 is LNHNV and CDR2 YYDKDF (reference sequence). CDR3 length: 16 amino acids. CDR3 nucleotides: TGTGCCACCAGCAGGATCCCCGGGACAGGGCGTTACGAGCAGTACTTC. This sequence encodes CATSRIPGTGRYEQYF.

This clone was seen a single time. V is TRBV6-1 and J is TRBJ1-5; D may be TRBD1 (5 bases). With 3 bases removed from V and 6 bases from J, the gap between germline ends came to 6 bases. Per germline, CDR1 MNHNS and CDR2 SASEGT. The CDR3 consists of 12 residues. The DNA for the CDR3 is TGTGCCAGCAGTGACAGGGTTCAGCCCCAGCATTTT. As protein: CASSDRVQPQHF.

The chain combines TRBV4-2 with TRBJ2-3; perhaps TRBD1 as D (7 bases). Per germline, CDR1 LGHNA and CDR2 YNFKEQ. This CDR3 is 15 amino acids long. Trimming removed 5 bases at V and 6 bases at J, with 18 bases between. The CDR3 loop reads CASSSLRGAGDTQYF. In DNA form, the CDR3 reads TGTGCCAGCAGCTCCCTCAGGGGGGCGGGGGATACGCAGTATTTT.

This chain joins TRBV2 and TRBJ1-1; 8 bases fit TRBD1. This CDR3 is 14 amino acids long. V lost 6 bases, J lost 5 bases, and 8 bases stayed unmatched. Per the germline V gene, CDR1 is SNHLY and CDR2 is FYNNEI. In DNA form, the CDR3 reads TGTGCCAGCAGAGGGGACAGGAGGGGAACTGAAGCTTTCTTT. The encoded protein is CASRGDRRGTEAFF.

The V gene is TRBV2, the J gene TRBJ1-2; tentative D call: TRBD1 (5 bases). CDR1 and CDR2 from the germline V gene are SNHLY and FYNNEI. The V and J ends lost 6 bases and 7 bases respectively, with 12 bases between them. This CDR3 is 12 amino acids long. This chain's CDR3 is CASRQGGAGYTF. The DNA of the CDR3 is TGTGCCAGCAGGCAGGGAGGGGCTGGCTACACCTTC.

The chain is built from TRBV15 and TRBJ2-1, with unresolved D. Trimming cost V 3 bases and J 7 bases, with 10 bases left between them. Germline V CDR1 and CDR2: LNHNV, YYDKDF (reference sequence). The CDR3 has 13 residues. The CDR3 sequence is CATSSPPRNEQFF. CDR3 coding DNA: TGTGCCACCAGCAGCCCCCCTCGGAATGAGCAGTTCTTC.

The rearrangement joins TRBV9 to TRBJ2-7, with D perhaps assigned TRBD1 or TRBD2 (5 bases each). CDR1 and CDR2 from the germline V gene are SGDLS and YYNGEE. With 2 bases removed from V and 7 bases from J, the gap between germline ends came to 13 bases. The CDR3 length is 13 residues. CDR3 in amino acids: CASSVGAQREQYF. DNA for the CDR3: TGTGCCAGCAGCGTCGGGGCTCAGAGGGAGCAGTACTTC. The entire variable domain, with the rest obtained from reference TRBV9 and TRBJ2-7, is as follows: DSGVTQTPKHLITATGQRVTLRCSPRSGDLSVYWYQQSLDQGLQFLIQYYNGEERAKGNILERFSAQQFPDLHSELNLSSLELGDSALYFCASSVGAQREQYFGPGTRLTVT.

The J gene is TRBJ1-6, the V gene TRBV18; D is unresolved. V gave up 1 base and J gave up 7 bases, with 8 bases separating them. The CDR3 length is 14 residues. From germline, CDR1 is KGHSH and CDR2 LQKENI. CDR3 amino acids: CASSPRRGNSPLHF. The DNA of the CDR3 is TGTGCCAGCTCACCACGGCGAGGGAATTCACCCCTCCACTTT.

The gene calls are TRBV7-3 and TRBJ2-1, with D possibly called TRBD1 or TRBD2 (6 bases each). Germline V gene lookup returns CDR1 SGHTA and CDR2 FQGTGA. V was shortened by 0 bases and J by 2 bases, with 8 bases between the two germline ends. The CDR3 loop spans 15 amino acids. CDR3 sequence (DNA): TGTGCCAGCAGCTTAACAGGGGGGCCCTACAATGAGCAGTTCTTC. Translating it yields CASSLTGGPYNEQFF.

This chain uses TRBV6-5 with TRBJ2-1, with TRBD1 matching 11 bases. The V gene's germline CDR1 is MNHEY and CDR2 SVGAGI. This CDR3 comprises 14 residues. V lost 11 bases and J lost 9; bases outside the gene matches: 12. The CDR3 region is CACGYRTGGGEQFF. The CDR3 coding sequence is TGTGCCTGCGGCTACCGGACAGGGGGCGGTGAGCAGTTCTTC.

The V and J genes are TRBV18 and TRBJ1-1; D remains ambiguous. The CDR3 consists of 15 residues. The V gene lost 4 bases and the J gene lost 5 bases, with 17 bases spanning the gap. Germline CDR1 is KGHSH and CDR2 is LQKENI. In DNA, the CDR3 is TGTGCCAGCTCACTGAACCGAGGGCAGATAACTGAAGCTTTCTTT. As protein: CASSLNRGQITEAFF.

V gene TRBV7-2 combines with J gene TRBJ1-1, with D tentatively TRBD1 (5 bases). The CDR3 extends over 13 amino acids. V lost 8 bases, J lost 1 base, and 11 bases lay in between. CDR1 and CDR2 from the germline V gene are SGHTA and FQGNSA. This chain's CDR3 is CASQQDQNTEAFF. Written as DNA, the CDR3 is TGTGCCAGCCAACAGGACCAGAACACTGAAGCTTTCTTT. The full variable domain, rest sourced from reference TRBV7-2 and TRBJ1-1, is GAGVSQSPSNKVTEKGKDVELRCDPISGHTALYWYRQSLGQGLEFLIYFQGNSAPDKSGLPSDRFSAERTGGSVSTLTIQRTQQEDSAVYLCASQQDQNTEAFFGQGTRLTVV.

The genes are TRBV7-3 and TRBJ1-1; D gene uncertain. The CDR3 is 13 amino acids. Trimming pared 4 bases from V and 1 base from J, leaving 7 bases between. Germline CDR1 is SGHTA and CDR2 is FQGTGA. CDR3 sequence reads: CASSSSRNTEAFF. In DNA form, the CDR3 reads TGTGCCAGCAGCTCCTCGAGGAACACTGAAGCTTTCTTT.

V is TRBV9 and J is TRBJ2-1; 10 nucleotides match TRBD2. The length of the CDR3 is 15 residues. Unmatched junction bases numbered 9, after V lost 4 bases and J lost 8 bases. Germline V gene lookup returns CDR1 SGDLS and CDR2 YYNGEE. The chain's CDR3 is CASSPTPSGGDEQFF. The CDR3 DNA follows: TGTGCCAGCAGCCCCACCCCTAGCGGGGGTGATGAGCAGTTCTTC.

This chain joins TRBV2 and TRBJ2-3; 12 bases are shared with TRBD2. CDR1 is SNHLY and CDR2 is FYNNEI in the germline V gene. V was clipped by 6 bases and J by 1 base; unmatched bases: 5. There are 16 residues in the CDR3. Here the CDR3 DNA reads TGTGCCAGCAGGGCCCGGACTAGCGGGGGCACAGATACGCAGTATTTT. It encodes CASRARTSGGTDTQYF.

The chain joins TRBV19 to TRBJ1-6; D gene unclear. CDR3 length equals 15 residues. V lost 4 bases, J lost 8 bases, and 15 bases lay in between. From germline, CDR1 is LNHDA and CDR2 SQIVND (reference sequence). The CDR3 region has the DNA TGTGCCAGTAGTACGCCCTTTGTTGGGGATTCACCCCTCCACTTT. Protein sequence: CASSTPFVGDSPLHF.